This record covers a single T cell receptor (beta chain). Its antigen is still unknown. CD45RO-negative, CCR7-positively selected cells formed the naive CD8 fraction, excluding terminally differentiated effector memory CD45RA+ cells. Genomic DNA per cell subset filled all wells of several immunoSEQ plates. Clones were sequenced by immunoSEQ multiplex PCR, and TCRdb holds only the in-frame ones, with some missing. The sample consists of about 2,100,000 clones, just over 90% of them appearing once. This sample was included in a study of shared clonotypes between healthy human individuals. Study findings and constraints: It was observed that about 5% of naive CD4 clonotypes were shared across a few donors.

Trimming cost V 8 bases and J 3 bases, with 17 bases left between them. CDR1 MNHEY and CDR2 SMNVEV come from the germline V gene (reference sequence). The CDR3 consists of 14 residues. Sequencing was carried out using naive CD8+ T cells from PBMCs. The chain joins TRBV27 to TRBJ2-7; tentatively, D is TRBD2 (6 bases). This sequence was found in a man aged 18 to 30 in good health. Some clones in this sample may be carry-over from other donors' samples. The CDR3 region is CASQTRDSNYEQYF. The CDR3 region has the DNA TGTGCCAGCCAAACACGGGACTCCAACTACGAGCAGTACTTC.